This T cell receptor (beta chain) was obtained from a study of siplizumab effects on memory and regulatory T cells. A note on this clone: As yet, its antigen is unknown.

Findings of the study overall: Unstimulated subset assignment was obtained for only a minor fraction of alloreactive clones.

The CDR3 totals 15 residues. V lost 6 bases, J lost 7 bases, and 19 bases lay in between. The germline CDR1 and CDR2 sequences are SNHLY and FYNNEI. Data came from immunoSEQ multiplex PCR; TCRdb stores just in-frame clones and leaves some out. There are over 85,000 clones in the sample; 93% occur only once, and approximately 5.9% lies in the top ten. Input material: CD8+ T cells sorted from blood. This sequence was found in a human donor in good health. V gene TRBV2 combines with J gene TRBJ2-1; D might be TRBD2 (6 bases). For the CDR3, the DNA is TGTGCCAGCAGCGCGACGGGACTCCGGGTGAATGAGCAGTTCTTC. This sequence encodes CASSATGLRVNEQFF.